This T cell receptor beta chain was identified during a study of T-cell memory formation after mild COVID-19 (dated by TCRdb to 2020 to 2022). In terms of the full investigation: TCR sequence clusters from the two donors were largely donor specific. The cohort comprised two young, previously healthy adult volunteers, one female and one male. T-cell clones expanding and contracting after mild COVID-19 in two donors were tracked by longitudinal TCRalpha and TCRbeta repertoire sequencing.

The run used an Illumina NovaSeq 6000. Using 5'RACE with constant-segment primers, TCRalpha and TCRbeta cDNA libraries were constructed, with sample barcodes and unique molecular identifiers added in the process. RNA was extracted from every sample with Trizol reagent. Library amplification was performed in two PCR steps, and a second sample barcode and Illumina TruSeq adapters were introduced in the second step. The libraries were sequenced on an Illumina NovaSeq using 2 x 150 bp paired-end reads. On the study's bioinformatics: With migec v1.2.7, reads were demultiplexed and then collapsed into UMI-guided consensus sequences. Using mixcr v2.1.11, UMI consensuses were aligned to TRA and TRB V and J templates and then assembled into clonotypes. A clonotype was counted as expanded or contracted only when both edgeR and NoisET called the clonotype significant, with the noise models trained on biological replicates. edgeR calls used a false discovery rate-adjusted p below 0.01 and a log2 fold-change threshold of 1. As an exploratory analysis of dynamics, max-normalized trajectories of the 1000 most abundant clonotypes were examined by PCA with hierarchical clustering. Separately sequenced CD4+ and CD8+ repertoires were used to assign a CD4 or CD8 phenotype to each responding clone. The public sequencing data were trimmed at Q25 with fastp and processed into clonotypes with MiXCR by TCRdb, which kept only in-frame beta chains. Merged by CDR3 protein, the rows form single entries marked with the most common genes and DNA. The V and J calls here are based on TCRdb, not the publication. The sample profile shows 250,000 or so distinct CDR3 sequences; 15% to 20% of them were found once. More than 20% of the sample comes from the top ten.

The full study reports these points: The detection of some responding clones in pre-infection memory suggests that pre-existing cross-reactive memory T cells joined the SARS-CoV-2 response. Clones contracting from day 15 to 85 had balanced CD4/CD8 phenotypes, while a second wave expanding from day 15 to 37 was biased towards CD4+. Contracting CD4+ clones were located mainly in the CM and EM memory subsets, whereas CD8+ clones were found to be enriched in EMRA. SARS-CoV-2 specificity of the second-wave clones peaking on day 37 was not confirmed. Only two mild cases were covered in the study, and larger cohorts including severe cases with pre-infection samples were considered necessary.

Ficoll-Paque density gradient centrifugation was used to isolate PBMCs. The CDR3, from cysteine to phenylalanine, totals 13 residues. Only the CDR3 region is kept as DNA, spanning 39 bases read in frame from base 1. CDR1 and CDR2, per the germline V gene, are LGHNA and YNFKEQ. V gives up 4 bases and J gives up 5 bases, and the segment between their germline ends measures 9 bases. About this clonotype itself: Its antigen is unknown. Base quality data are lacking; no much larger clone is found one base away.

Sequenced: PBMCs or a T cell subset sorted from them (not recorded which). This receptor chain uses TRBV4-2 and TRBJ1-5, with the D segment identity uncertain. The TCR comes from a man between 18 and 29 years old who had mild COVID-19 (a few samples of this study predate the infection). The sample titles of this study are shuffled in the database, so cell type and time point are left out; the donor was told from shared clones. The sequenced DNA: TGTGCCAGCAGCCCTGACTGGGATCAGCCCCAGCATTTT. Its translation reads: CASSPDWDQPQHF.